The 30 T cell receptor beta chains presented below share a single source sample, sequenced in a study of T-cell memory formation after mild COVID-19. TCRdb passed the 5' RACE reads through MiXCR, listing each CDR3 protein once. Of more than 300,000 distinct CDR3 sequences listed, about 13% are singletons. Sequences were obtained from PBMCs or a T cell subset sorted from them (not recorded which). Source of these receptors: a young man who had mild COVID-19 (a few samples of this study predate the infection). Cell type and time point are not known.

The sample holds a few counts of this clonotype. The DNA for the CDR3 is TGTGCCAGCTCGTCGACTCAAGCCCCAAACACCGGGGAGCTGTTTTTT. This encodes CASSSTQAPNTGELFF. The chain employs TRBV18 and TRBJ2-2; D not resolved. Germline CDR1 is KGHSH and CDR2 is LQKENI. With 6 bases removed from V and 2 bases from J, the gap between germline ends came to 16 bases. The length of the CDR3 is 16 residues.

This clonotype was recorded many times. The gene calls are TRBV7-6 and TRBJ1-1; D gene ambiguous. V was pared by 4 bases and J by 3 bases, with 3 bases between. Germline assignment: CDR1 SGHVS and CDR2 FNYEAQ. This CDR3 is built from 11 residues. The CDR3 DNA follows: TGTGCCAGCAGCTCCGACACTGAAGCTTTCTTT. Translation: CASSSDTEAFF.

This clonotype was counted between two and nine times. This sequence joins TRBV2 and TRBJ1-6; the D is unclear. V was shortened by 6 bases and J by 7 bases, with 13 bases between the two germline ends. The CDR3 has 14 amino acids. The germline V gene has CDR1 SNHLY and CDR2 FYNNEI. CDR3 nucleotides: TGTGCCAGCAGAAGACGCTCCTTGAATTCACCCCTCCACTTT. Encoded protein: CASRRRSLNSPLHF.

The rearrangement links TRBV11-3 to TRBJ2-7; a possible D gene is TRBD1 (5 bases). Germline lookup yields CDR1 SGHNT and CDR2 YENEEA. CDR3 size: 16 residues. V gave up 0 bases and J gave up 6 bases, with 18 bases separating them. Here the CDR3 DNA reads TGTGCCAGCAGCTTAGAGTTTCAGGGTGGTGAGTCCGAGCAGTACGTC. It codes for CASSLEFQGGESEQYV.

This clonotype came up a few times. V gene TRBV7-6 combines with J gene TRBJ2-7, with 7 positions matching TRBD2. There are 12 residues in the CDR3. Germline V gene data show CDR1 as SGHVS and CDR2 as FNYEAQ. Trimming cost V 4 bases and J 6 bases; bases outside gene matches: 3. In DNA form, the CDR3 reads TGTGCCAGCAGCTGGGGAGGGGTCGAGCAGTACTTC. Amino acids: CASSWGGVEQYF.

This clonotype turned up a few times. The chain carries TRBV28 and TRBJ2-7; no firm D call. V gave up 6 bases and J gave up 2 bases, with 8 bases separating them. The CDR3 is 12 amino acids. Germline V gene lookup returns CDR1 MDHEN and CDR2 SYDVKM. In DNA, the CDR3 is TGTGCCAGCAGGGAACTAACCTACGAGCAGTACTTC. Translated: CASRELTYEQYF.

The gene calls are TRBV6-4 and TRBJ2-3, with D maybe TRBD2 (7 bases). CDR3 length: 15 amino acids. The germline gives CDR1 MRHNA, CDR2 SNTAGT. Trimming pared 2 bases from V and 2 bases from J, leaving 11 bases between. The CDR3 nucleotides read TGTGCCAGCAGTGACGGGGGGGGGCACACAGATACGCAGTATTTT. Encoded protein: CASSDGGGHTDTQYF.

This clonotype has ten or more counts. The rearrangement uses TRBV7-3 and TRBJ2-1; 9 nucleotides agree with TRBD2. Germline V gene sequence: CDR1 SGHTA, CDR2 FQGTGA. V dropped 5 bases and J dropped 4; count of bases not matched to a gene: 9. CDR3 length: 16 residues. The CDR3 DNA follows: TGTGCCAGCAGCGCACATAGCGGGGGAGCTTACAATGAGCAGTTCTTC. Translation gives CASSAHSGGAYNEQFF.

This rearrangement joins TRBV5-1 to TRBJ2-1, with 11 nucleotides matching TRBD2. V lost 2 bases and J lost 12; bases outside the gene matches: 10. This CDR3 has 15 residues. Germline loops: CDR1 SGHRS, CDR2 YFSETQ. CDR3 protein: CASSLLAGEGSAQFF. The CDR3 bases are TGCGCCAGCAGCTTACTAGCGGGGGAAGGTTCAGCGCAGTTCTTC.

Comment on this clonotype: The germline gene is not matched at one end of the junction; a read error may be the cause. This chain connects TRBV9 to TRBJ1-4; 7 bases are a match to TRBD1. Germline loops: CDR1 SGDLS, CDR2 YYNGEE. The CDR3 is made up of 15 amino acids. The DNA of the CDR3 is TGTGCCAGCAGCCCGTCCGGGACAGCGAATGAAAAACTGTATTTT. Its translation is CASSPSGTANEKLYF.

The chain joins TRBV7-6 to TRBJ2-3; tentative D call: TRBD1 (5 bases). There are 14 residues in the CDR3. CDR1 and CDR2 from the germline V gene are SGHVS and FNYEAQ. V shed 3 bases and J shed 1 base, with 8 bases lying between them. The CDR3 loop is CASSLRQRTDTQYF. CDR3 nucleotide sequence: TGTGCCAGCAGCTTGCGACAGCGCACAGATACGCAGTATTTT.

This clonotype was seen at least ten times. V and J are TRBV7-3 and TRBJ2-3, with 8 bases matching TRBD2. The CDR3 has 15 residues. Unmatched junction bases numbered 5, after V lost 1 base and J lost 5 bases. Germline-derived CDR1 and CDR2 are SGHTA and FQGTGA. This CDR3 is CASSLSRGGQDTQYF. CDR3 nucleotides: TGTGCCAGCAGCTTAAGCCGGGGGGGCCAAGATACGCAGTATTTT.

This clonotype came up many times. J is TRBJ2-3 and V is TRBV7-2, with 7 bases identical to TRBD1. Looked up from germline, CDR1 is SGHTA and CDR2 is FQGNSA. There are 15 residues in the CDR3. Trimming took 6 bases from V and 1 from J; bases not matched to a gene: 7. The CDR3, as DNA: TGTGCCAGCAGACCGACCGGGACAGGCACAGATACGCAGTATTTT. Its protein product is CASRPTGTGTDTQYF.

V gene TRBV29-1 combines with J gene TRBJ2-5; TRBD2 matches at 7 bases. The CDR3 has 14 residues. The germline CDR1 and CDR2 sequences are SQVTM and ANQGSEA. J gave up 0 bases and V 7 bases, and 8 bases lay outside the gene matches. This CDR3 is CSAPVGGYQETQYF. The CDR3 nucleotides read TGCAGCGCCCCCGTGGGGGGGTACCAAGAGACCCAGTACTTC.

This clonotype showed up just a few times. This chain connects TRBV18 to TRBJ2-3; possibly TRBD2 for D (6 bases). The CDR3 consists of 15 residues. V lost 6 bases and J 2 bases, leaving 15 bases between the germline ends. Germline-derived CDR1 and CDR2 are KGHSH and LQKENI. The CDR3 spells CASSPGRKITDTQYF. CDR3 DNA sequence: TGTGCCAGCTCCCCTGGGAGGAAAATCACAGATACGCAGTATTTT.

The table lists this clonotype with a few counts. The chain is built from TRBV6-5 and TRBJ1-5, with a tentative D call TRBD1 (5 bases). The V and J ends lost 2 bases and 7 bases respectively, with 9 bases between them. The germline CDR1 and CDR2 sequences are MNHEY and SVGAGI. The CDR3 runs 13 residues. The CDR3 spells CASSYGAAQPQHF. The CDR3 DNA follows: TGTGCCAGCAGTTACGGGGCGGCCCAGCCCCAGCATTTT.

Here the CDR3 DNA reads TGCGCCAGCAGCTTGACTTTCGAGGGTGGCTATGGCTACACCTTC. Translated: CASSLTFEGGYGYTF. The genes are TRBV4-1 and TRBJ1-2; no firm D call. V was clipped by 5 bases and J by 4 bases, with 17 bases between them. Germline assignment: CDR1 MGHRA and CDR2 YSYEKL. The CDR3 spans 15 residues.

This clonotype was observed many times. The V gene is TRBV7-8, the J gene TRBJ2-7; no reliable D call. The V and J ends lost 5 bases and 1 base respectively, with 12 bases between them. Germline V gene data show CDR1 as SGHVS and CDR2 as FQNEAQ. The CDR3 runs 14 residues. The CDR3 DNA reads TGTGCCAGCAGCCCCCACGAAATTTCCTACGAGCAGTACGTC. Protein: CASSPHEISYEQYV.

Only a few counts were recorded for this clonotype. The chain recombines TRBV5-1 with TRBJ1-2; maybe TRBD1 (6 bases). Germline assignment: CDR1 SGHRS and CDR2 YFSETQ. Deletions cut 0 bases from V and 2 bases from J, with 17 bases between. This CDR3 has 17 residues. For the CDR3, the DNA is TGCGCCAGCAGCTTGGGCCGGAAAACAGGGAAAAACTATGGCTACACCTTC. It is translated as CASSLGRKTGKNYGYTF.

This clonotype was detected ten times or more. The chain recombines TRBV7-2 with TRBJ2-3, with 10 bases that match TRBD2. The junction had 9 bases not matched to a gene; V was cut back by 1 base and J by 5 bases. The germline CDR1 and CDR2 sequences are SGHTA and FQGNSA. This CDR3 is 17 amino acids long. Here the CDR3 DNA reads TGTGCCAGCAGCTTAGGCATAAGCGGGGGGGCCGTAGATACGCAGTATTTT. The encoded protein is CASSLGISGGAVDTQYF.

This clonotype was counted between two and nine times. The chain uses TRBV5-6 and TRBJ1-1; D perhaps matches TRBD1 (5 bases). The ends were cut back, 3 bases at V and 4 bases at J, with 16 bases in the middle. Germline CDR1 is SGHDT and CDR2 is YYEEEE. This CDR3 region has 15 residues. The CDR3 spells CASSYYDREGTEAFF. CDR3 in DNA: TGTGCCAGCAGCTATTACGACAGAGAGGGCACTGAAGCTTTCTTT.

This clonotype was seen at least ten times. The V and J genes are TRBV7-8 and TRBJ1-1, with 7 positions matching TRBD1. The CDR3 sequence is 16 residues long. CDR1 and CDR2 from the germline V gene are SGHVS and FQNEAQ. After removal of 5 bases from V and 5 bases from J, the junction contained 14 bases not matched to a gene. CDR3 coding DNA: TGTGCCAGCAGCACCACACCAAGGGGGCTTAGGACTGAAGCTTTCTTT. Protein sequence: CASSTTPRGLRTEAFF.

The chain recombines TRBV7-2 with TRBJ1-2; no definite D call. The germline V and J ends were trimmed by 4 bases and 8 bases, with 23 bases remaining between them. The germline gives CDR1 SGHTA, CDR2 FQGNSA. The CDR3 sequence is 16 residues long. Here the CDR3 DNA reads TGTGCCAGCAGCTCACTTCTGGGTTCTTTGGAAGGAGGCTACACCTTC. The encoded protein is CASSSLLGSLEGGYTF.

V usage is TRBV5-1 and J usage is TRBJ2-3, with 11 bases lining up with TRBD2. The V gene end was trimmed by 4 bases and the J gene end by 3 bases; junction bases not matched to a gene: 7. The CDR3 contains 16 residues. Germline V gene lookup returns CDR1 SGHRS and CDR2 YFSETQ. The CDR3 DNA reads TGCGCCAGCAGCCCAGTTGGGACTAGCGGAACAGATACGCAGTATTTT. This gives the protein CASSPVGTSGTDTQYF.

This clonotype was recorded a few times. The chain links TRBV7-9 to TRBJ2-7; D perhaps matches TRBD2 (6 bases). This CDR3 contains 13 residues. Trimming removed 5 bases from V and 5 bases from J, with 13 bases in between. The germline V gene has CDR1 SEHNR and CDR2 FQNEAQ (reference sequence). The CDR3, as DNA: TGTGCCAGCAGCGGGGCAGGGAGGCACGAGCAGTACTTC. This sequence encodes CASSGAGRHEQYF.

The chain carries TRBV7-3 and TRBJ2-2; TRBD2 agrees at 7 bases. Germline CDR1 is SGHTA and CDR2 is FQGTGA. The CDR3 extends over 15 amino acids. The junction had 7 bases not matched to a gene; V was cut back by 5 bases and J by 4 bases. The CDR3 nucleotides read TGTGCCAGCAGCCGCGGACTAGTTGGCACCGGGGAGCTGTTTTTT. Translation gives CASSRGLVGTGELFF.

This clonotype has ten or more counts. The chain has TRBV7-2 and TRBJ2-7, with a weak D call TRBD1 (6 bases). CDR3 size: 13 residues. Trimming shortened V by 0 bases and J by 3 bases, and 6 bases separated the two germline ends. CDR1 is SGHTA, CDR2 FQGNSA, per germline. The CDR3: CASSLAGGYEQYF. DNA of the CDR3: TGTGCCAGCAGCTTAGCAGGGGGCTACGAGCAGTACTTC. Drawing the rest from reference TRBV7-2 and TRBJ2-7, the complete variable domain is GAGVSQSPSNKVTEKGKDVELRCDPISGHTALYWYRQSLGQGLEFLIYFQGNSAPDKSGLPSDRFSAERTGGSVSTLTIQRTQQEDSAVYLCASSLAGGYEQYFGPGTRLTVT.

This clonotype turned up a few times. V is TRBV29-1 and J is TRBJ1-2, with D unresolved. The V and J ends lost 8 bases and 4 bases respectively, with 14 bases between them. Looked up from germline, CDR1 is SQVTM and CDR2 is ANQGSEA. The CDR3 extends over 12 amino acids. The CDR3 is CSTHDRGYGYTF. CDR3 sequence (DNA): TGCAGCACTCACGACCGGGGCTATGGCTACACCTTC.

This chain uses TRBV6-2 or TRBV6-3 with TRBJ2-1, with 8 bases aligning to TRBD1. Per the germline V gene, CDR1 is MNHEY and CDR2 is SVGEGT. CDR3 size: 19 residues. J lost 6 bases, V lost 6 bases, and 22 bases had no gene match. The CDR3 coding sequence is TGTGCCAGCAGCACTACTCGCCCCGGACAGGGAATGGTTCGCAATGAGCAGTTCTTC. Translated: CASSTTRPGQGMVRNEQFF.

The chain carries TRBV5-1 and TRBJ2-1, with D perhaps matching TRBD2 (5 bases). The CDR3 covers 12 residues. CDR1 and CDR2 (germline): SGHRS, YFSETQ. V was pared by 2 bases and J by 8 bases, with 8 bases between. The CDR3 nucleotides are TGCGCCAGCAGCTTAGGGAGCTATGAGCAGTTCTTC. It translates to CASSLGSYEQFF. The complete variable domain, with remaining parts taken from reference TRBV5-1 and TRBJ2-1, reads KAGVTQTPRYLIKTRGQQVTLSCSPISGHRSVSWYQQTPGQGLQFLFEYFSETQRNKGNFPGRFSGRQFSNSRSEMNVSTLELGDSALYLCASSLGSYEQFFGPGTRLTVL.